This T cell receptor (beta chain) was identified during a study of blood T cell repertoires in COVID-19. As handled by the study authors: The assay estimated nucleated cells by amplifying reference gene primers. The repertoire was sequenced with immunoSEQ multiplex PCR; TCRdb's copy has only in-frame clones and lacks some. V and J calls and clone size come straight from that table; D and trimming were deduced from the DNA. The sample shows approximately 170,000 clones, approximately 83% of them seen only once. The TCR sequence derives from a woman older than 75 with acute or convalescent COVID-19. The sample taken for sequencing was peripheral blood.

CDR3 region: CASSFGTGREPQHF. The CDR3 DNA is TGTGCCAGCAGCTTCGGGACAGGGAGGGAGCCCCAGCATTTT. V usage is TRBV5-6 and J usage is TRBJ1-5; 9 bases match TRBD1. Germline trimming cut 2 bases from V and 8 bases from J; bases unmatched to any gene: 5. Germline CDR1 reads SGHDT; CDR2 reads YYEEEE. This CDR3 region has 14 residues. Drawing the rest from reference TRBV5-6 and TRBJ1-5, the complete variable domain is DAGVTQSPTHLIKTRGQQVTLRCSPKSGHDTVSWYQQALGQGPQFIFQYYEEEERQRGNFPDRFSGHQFPNYSSELNVNALLLGDSALYLCASSFGTGREPQHFGDGTRLSIL.